The next 22 T cell receptor beta chains were all read from a single sample in a study of regulatory T cells in long-lasting Graves disease. Assembly of TCR beta libraries relied on iRepertoire HTBI primers together with Arm-PCR of CDR3 regions. TCRdb re-analysed the multiplex PCR reads in MiXCR, keeping a single row per CDR3 protein. The profile shows 400,000 to 600,000 distinct CDR3 sequences, roughly 21% of them singletons. Time point here: persistent/refractory GD, antithyroid drugs over 5 years with positive TRAb. PBMC-extracted RNA yielded the TCR library. The sequencing here drew on peripheral blood mononuclear cells (PBMCs), taken when the disease was refractory, from a patient treated with antithyroid drugs. The receptors originated from a female donor with Graves disease.

The CDR3 bases are TGTGCCAGTAGTACCCGTCCCGGGACAGGGCCCTATGGCTACACCTTC. This encodes CASSTRPGTGPYGYTF. The chain joins TRBV19 to TRBJ1-2; the match to TRBD1 covers 9 bases. Germline values: CDR1 LNHDA, CDR2 SQIVND (reference sequence). The CDR3 covers 16 residues. V shed 4 bases, J shed 4 bases, and the junction held 10 bases outside the gene matches.

The gene calls are TRBV24-1 and TRBJ1-5; TRBD1 might be the D (5 bases). V lost 4 bases to trimming and J lost 0 bases, with 15 bases between them. The CDR3 length is 17 residues. Germline V lookup: CDR1 KGHDR, CDR2 SFDVKD. CDR3 bases: TGTGCCACCAGTGAAGGCGGGGCGCAATATAGCAATCAGCCCCAGCATTTT. Translated, it gives CATSEGGAQYSNQPQHF.

The chain has TRBV7-6 and TRBJ2-7; 9 nucleotides agree with TRBD1. CDR1 and CDR2 from the germline V gene are SGHVS and FNYEAQ. This CDR3 is 16 amino acids long. V lost 1 base to trimming and J lost 2 bases; unmatched junction nucleotides: 6. The CDR3 DNA is TGTGCCAGCAGCTTAGGGATGGGACAGGGCACCTACGAGCAGTACTTC. Amino acids: CASSLGMGQGTYEQYF.

This clonotype was seen many times. The genes are TRBV12-3 or TRBV12-4 and TRBJ1-4; D possibly corresponds to TRBD1 (5 bases). CDR3 length equals 15 residues. Between the trimmed V and J ends, which lost 6 bases and 2 bases, there was a span of 13 bases. CDR3 bases: TGTGCCAGCAGACGCCGGGGGGGGACTAATGAAAAACTGTTTTTT. Amino acids: CASRRRGGTNEKLFF.

This clonotype was seen repeatedly, ten times or more. The gene calls are TRBV27 and TRBJ2-5; 10 bases align to TRBD1. The CDR3 covers 15 residues. CDR1 MNHEY and CDR2 SMNVEV come from the germline V gene (reference sequence). Trimming took 5 bases from V and 5 from J; bases not matched to a gene: 8. CDR3 bases: TGTGCCAGCAGTACCCGGGACAGGGGATTGGAGACCCAGTACTTC. Amino acids: CASSTRDRGLETQYF.

This chain joins TRBV5-4 and TRBJ1-4, with 7 bases that match TRBD1. J was trimmed by 3 bases and V by 4 bases; bases with no gene match: 6. This CDR3 contains 15 residues. The germline V gene has CDR1 SGHNT and CDR2 YYREEE (reference sequence). The CDR3 DNA follows: TGTGCCAGCAGCCCCACACAGGGGTCTAATGAAAAACTGTTTTTT. Amino acids: CASSPTQGSNEKLFF.

The chain is built from TRBV12-3 or TRBV12-4 and TRBJ2-3; D gene ambiguous. The V end was cut by 2 bases, the J end by 0 bases, with 6 bases between. This CDR3 is built from 14 residues. The CDR3 DNA reads TGTGCCAGCAGTTTACGGGCGAGCACAGATACGCAGTATTTT. Encoded protein: CASSLRASTDTQYF.

This clonotype came up a few times. The chain recombines TRBV5-1 with TRBJ1-1, with TRBD1 as a possible D gene (5 bases). Germline CDR1 is SGHRS and CDR2 is YFSETQ. Trimming removed 0 bases from V and 6 bases from J, with 18 bases in between. The CDR3 consists of 16 residues. CDR3 protein: CASSLETGVKAAEAFF. The CDR3 DNA reads TGCGCCAGCAGCTTGGAAACGGGGGTCAAGGCCGCTGAAGCTTTCTTT.

This chain connects TRBV9 to TRBJ2-2; 8 bases are shared with TRBD2. Unmatched junction bases numbered 5, after V lost 0 bases and J lost 4 bases. Germline-derived CDR1 and CDR2 are SGDLS and YYNGEE. The CDR3 length is 16 residues. CDR3 residues: CASSVESGGGTGELFF. For the CDR3, the DNA is TGTGCCAGCAGCGTAGAAAGCGGGGGCGGCACCGGGGAGCTGTTTTTT.

This clonotype was recorded a few times. The genes are TRBV5-6 and TRBJ2-2, with D hard to call. V lost 2 bases and J 4 bases, leaving 18 bases between the germline ends. Germline-derived CDR1 and CDR2 are SGHDT and YYEEEE. This CDR3 has 17 amino acids. CDR3 amino acids: CASSLDNKRRTTGELFF. The DNA for the CDR3 is TGTGCCAGCAGCTTAGATAACAAAAGGCGGACCACCGGGGAGCTGTTTTTT. Filled out from reference TRBV5-6 and TRBJ2-2, the complete variable domain reads DAGVTQSPTHLIKTRGQQVTLRCSPKSGHDTVSWYQQALGQGPQFIFQYYEEEERQRGNFPDRFSGHQFPNYSSELNVNALLLGDSALYLCASSLDNKRRTTGELFFGEGSRLTVL.

This clonotype occurred a few times. J is TRBJ2-7 and V is TRBV20-1; D gene ambiguous. Germline-derived CDR1 and CDR2 are DFQATT and SNEGSKA (reference sequence). The CDR3 has 14 residues. Between the trimmed V and J ends, which lost 5 bases and 0 bases, there was a span of 14 bases. CDR3 sequence reads: CSAVQVRSSYEQYF. CDR3 in DNA: TGCAGTGCTGTCCAGGTACGCAGCTCCTACGAGCAGTACTTC.

This clonotype has at least ten counts. The chain joins TRBV6-2 or TRBV6-3 to TRBJ1-2; 8 nucleotides align to TRBD1. With 4 bases clipped from V and 8 bases from J, the junction kept 12 bases outside the gene matches. The CDR3 covers 15 residues. CDR1 MNHEY and CDR2 SVGEGT come from the germline V gene. The CDR3 loop reads CASSSERGQVDGYTF. The CDR3 nucleotides read TGTGCCAGCAGTTCCGAAAGGGGACAGGTAGACGGCTACACCTTC.

This clonotype was recorded a few times. The chain carries TRBV20-1 and TRBJ1-5, with TRBD1 as a possible D gene (6 bases). CDR1 is DFQATT, CDR2 SNEGSKA, per germline (reference sequence). V lost 3 bases to trimming and J lost 5 bases, with 20 bases between them. CDR3 length equals 16 residues. The CDR3 is CSASNPTGISHQPQHF. CDR3 sequence (DNA): TGCAGTGCTAGCAATCCGACAGGAATCTCCCATCAGCCCCAGCATTTT.

This clonotype was detected ten times or more. The chain recombines TRBV20-1 with TRBJ2-5; 13 bases align to TRBD2. CDR1 is DFQATT, CDR2 SNEGSKA, per germline (reference sequence). This CDR3 region has 14 residues. J was trimmed by 4 bases and V by 5 bases; bases with no gene match: 4. The CDR3 sequence is CSAPGLAGSETQYF. DNA for the CDR3: TGCAGTGCTCCGGGACTAGCGGGGTCAGAGACCCAGTACTTC.

A remark on this clonotype: A much larger clone sits a single nucleotide away, making a read error possible. The chain combines TRBV6-2 or TRBV6-3 with TRBJ2-5; 8 bases are a match to TRBD1. The trim removed 8 bases at V and 4 bases at J, leaving 15 bases unmatched. CDR1 is MNHEY, CDR2 SVGEGT, per germline. The CDR3 length is 16 residues. CDR3 protein: CASGNPRTGTLETQYF. CDR3 bases: TGTGCCAGCGGCAATCCCAGGACAGGGACATTAGAGACCCAGTACTTC.

Many counts were recorded for this clonotype. The genes are TRBV12-3 or TRBV12-4 and TRBJ2-7, with 8 bases fitting TRBD1. This CDR3 contains 15 residues. V dropped 6 bases and J dropped 3; count of bases not matched to a gene: 10. The CDR3 DNA follows: TGTGCCAGCAGCCGGGGACAGGTGGGAGTCTACGAGCAGTACTTC. Residues: CASSRGQVGVYEQYF.

The sample holds one count of this clonotype. V gene TRBV28 combines with J gene TRBJ2-6, with no clear D. There are 16 residues in the CDR3. V lost 5 bases, J lost 0 bases, and 11 bases lay in between. Germline loops: CDR1 MDHEN, CDR2 SYDVKM. The CDR3 protein is CASSLYWISGANVLTF. The DNA for the CDR3 is TGTGCCAGCAGTCTTTACTGGATCTCTGGGGCCAACGTCCTGACTTTC.

This clonotype was observed many times. The chain joins TRBV12-3 or TRBV12-4 to TRBJ2-1; possibly TRBD2 for D (6 bases). Trimming left V 7 bases short and J 7 bases short, with 14 bases between. The CDR3 extends over 13 amino acids. CDR3 nucleotide sequence: TGTGCCAGCAACGTAGCGGAGCCTAATGAGCAGTTCTTC. Amino acids: CASNVAEPNEQFF.

This clonotype has a handful of counts. The genes are TRBV6-5 and TRBJ1-5; D possibly corresponds to TRBD1 (5 bases). This CDR3 comprises 16 residues. V lost 2 bases to trimming and J lost 0 bases, with 11 bases between them. The germline CDR1 and CDR2 sequences are MNHEY and SVGAGI. CDR3 DNA sequence: TGTGCCAGCAGTTACGGGGTGGGGCCTAGCAATCAGCCCCAGCATTTT. It yields the protein CASSYGVGPSNQPQHF.

This clonotype was counted ten times or more. This rearrangement joins TRBV24-1 to TRBJ2-5, with 8 bases identical to TRBD1. This CDR3 spans 16 amino acids. Germline V lookup: CDR1 KGHDR, CDR2 SFDVKD. J lost 6 bases, V lost 1 base, and 9 bases had no gene match. In nucleotides, the CDR3 is TGTGCCACCAGTGATTTCCGGACAGGGTTTGATCAGACCCAGTACTTC. Residues: CATSDFRTGFDQTQYF.

This rearrangement joins TRBV6-2 or TRBV6-3 to TRBJ2-7; 7 bases fit TRBD1. Unmatched junction bases numbered 9, after V lost 2 bases and J lost 2 bases. The V gene's germline CDR1 is MNHEY and CDR2 SVGEGT. The CDR3 sequence is 16 residues long. CDR3 sequence: CASSYGPGTETYEQYF. CDR3 DNA: TGTGCCAGCAGTTACGGCCCCGGGACAGAAACCTACGAGCAGTACTTC.

In its sample, this clonotype was seen a few times. The V call is TRBV19, the J call TRBJ2-5, with D perhaps being TRBD1 or TRBD2 (5 bases each). CDR1 and CDR2 (germline): LNHDA, SQIVND (reference sequence). The CDR3 covers 15 residues. Trimming cost V 1 base and J 3 bases, with 12 bases left between them. CDR3 residues: CASSIGGAGKETQYF. As DNA, the CDR3 is TGTGCCAGTAGTATAGGGGGCGCGGGTAAAGAGACCCAGTACTTC.